This T cell receptor (beta chain) was obtained from a study of CD8 T cells in ankylosing spondylitis. Using its own MiXCR run on the 5' RACE reads, TCRdb lists one record per CDR3 protein. This sample has hundreds of thousands of distinct CDR3 sequences, with approximately 20% found just once. This clonotype was seen a few times. In germline, CDR1 is SGHAT, CDR2 FQDESV (reference sequence). V lost 5 bases and J lost 0; bases outside the gene matches: 10. This CDR3 is built from 18 residues. Source material: blood, either unsorted or a sorted T cell fraction (not recorded which). The chain couples TRBV11-1 to TRBJ2-6; the match to TRBD1 covers 7 bases. The receptor comes from a male donor with ankylosing spondylitis or in good health (not recorded which). DNA for the CDR3: TGTGCCAGCAGCCCTAGGACAGGAAGTCCCTCTGGGGCCAACGTCCTGACTTTC. Encoded protein: CASSPRTGSPSGANVLTF.